This T cell receptor beta chain comes out of a study of shared clonotypes between healthy human individuals. The assay was immunoSEQ multiplex PCR, and TCRdb's table has in-frame clones only and misses some. The sample has some 500,000 clones, roughly 95% seen once. Trimming left V 2 bases short and J 2 bases short, with 12 bases between. The length of the CDR3 is 16 residues. Per germline, CDR1 MDHEN and CDR2 SYDVKM. The sequence came from a woman in her 30s in good health. The sequenced sample was naive CD4+ T cells sorted from blood. Subset of the sample: CD45RA+ positively selected. This chain uses TRBV28 with TRBJ2-2; D ambiguous. The CDR3 bases are TGTGCCAGCAGTTTAATCGAGACACTTAACACCGGGGAGCTGTTTTTT. It translates to CASSLIETLNTGELFF.